These T cell receptor beta chains were read from a single sample in a study of early T cells in non-severe SARS-CoV-2 infection. TCRdb itself ran the 5' RACE reads through MiXCR, one entry per CDR3 protein. The data hold about 130,000 distinct CDR3 sequences, with more than 13% observed a single time. The sample consisted of whole blood. These receptors all come from an adult who was a healthcare worker with PCR-confirmed SARS-CoV-2 infection or an uninfected control (not recorded which). Both conserved end residues are part of each CDR3. D genes are given only for firm matches. Size values are once, few and many counts, or a class for expanded clones, and some rows have none.

length	size	J	D	V	CDR3	DNA
13	NA	TRBJ1-1	TRBD1	TRBV12-3/TRBV12-4	CASSLAGTEEAFF	TGTGCCAGCAGTTTGGCCGGGACAGAGGAAGCTTTCTTT
11	NA	TRBJ2-7	NA	TRBV5-1	CASSSADEQYF	TGCGCCAGCAGCTCGGCGGACGAGCAGTACTTC
13	NA	TRBJ2-7	TRBD1	TRBV29-1	CSVRTGDNYEQYF	TGCAGCGTCAGGACAGGGGACAACTACGAGCAGTACTTC
15	few	TRBJ2-7	TRBD1	TRBV2	CASRLDRDRSYEQYF	TGTGCCAGCAGGTTGGACAGGGATCGTAGCTACGAGCAGTACTTC
16	few	TRBJ2-3	TRBD2	TRBV29-1	CSVVDSGGNIGDTQYF	TGCAGCGTTGTAGATAGCGGGGGGAACATAGGAGATACGCAGTATTTT
17	many	TRBJ1-1	NA	TRBV24-1	CATRTSRTARGNTEAFF	TGTGCCACCAGGACGAGTCGCACTGCGAGAGGGAACACTGAAGCTTTCTTT
10	few	TRBJ1-1	NA	TRBV29-1	CSVERVEAFF	TGCAGCGTTGAGAGGGTTGAAGCTTTCTTT
13	NA	TRBJ1-5	NA	TRBV12-5	CASGNGGGQPQHF	TGTGCTAGTGGCAACGGGGGCGGCCAGCCCCAGCATTTT
16	few	TRBJ2-2	NA	TRBV3-1	CASSQGAGTNTGELFF	TGTGCCAGCAGCCAAGGTGCGGGGACGAACACCGGGGAGCTGTTTTTT
14	NA	TRBJ2-5	TRBD2	TRBV29-1	CSVRLAGGPETQYF	TGCAGCGTGCGACTAGCGGGGGGGCCAGAGACCCAGTACTTC
16	NA	TRBJ1-4	NA	TRBV7-9	CASRYRDGPTNEKLFF	TGTGCCAGCAGATACCGGGACGGACCAACTAATGAAAAACTGTTTTTT
13	few	TRBJ2-5	NA	TRBV19	CASSTTRRETQYF	TGTGCCAGTAGTACCACTCGGCGGGAGACCCAGTACTTC
14	many	TRBJ1-1	TRBD1	TRBV12-3/TRBV12-4	CASSLEGASTEAFF	TGTGCCAGCAGTTTGGAGGGGGCGAGCACTGAAGCTTTCTTT
15	NA	TRBJ2-2	NA	TRBV7-2	CASSLGGINTGELFF	TGTGCCAGCAGCTTAGGGGGGATTAACACCGGGGAGCTGTTTTTT
15	few	TRBJ1-4	TRBD1	TRBV3-1	CASSQRTGESEKLFF	TGTGCCAGCAGCCAAAGGACAGGGGAATCGGAAAAACTGTTTTTT
13	NA	TRBJ2-5	NA	TRBV14	CASSKGGRETQYF	TGTGCCAGCAGCAAAGGGGGGCGAGAGACCCAGTACTTC
17	NA	TRBJ2-2	TRBD1	TRBV20-1	CSARDEWTGANTGELFF	TGCAGTGCTAGAGATGAATGGACAGGGGCGAACACCGGGGAGCTGTTTTTT
12	few	TRBJ1-1	NA	TRBV12-3/TRBV12-4	CASSPMNTEAFF	TGTGCCAGCAGTCCGATGAACACTGAAGCTTTCTTT
15	few	TRBJ2-3	TRBD2	TRBV10-2	CASSEGGGATDTQYF	TGCGCCAGCAGTGAAGGCGGGGGGGCCACAGATACGCAGTATTTT
17	many	TRBJ2-1	TRBD1	TRBV10-1	CASSGFGGTGNLDEQFF	TGCGCCAGCAGTGGATTTGGAGGGACAGGGAATCTCGATGAGCAGTTCTTC
16	many	TRBJ2-2	TRBD1	TRBV2	CASSVQGIPNTGELFF	TGTGCCAGCAGTGTACAGGGGATACCCAACACCGGGGAGCTGTTTTTT
15	NA	TRBJ2-6	NA	TRBV2	CASSDAGTGANVLTF	TGTGCCAGCAGTGATGCCGGTACTGGGGCCAACGTCCTGACTTTC
14	few	TRBJ2-2	TRBD1	TRBV19	CASSPWTGVGELFF	TGTGCCAGTAGTCCCTGGACAGGGGTCGGGGAGCTGTTTTTT
14	many	TRBJ2-6	NA	TRBV6-6	CASSQPSGANVLTF	TGTGCCAGCAGCCAACCCTCTGGGGCCAACGTCCTGACTTTC
13	many	TRBJ1-2	TRBD1	TRBV7-2	CASSSRTGYGYTF	TGTGCCAGCAGCTCAAGGACAGGTTATGGCTACACCTTC